This T cell receptor beta chain was documented in a study of blood T cell repertoires in COVID-19. Study overall: T cells, B-cell-depleted T cells, or PBMCs provided the cDNA or gDNA that served as material.

CDR1 is MDHEN and CDR2 is SYDVKM in the germline V gene. V shed 6 bases, J shed 1 base, and the junction held 3 bases outside the gene matches. The length of the CDR3 is 14 residues. Authors' methods: Amplifying reference gene primers gave estimates of nucleated cell counts. The assay was immunoSEQ multiplex PCR, and TCRdb's table has in-frame clones only and misses some. V, J and clone size reflect that table, while D and trimming were determined from the DNA. The table includes 200,000 to 250,000 clones, roughly 85% detected once. Seattle patients were enrolled during active infection and followed longitudinally. This clone was recorded once. Possible read error: a much larger clone is one base away.

This TCR came from a man in his forties or fifties with COVID-19, enrolled during active disease. The specimen sequenced was peripheral blood. J is TRBJ1-5 and V is TRBV28; 7 bases map to TRBD1. The CDR3 sequence is CASSSGQSNQPQHF. CDR3 DNA: TGTGCCAGCAGCTCGGGACAGAGCAATCAGCCCCAGCATTTT.